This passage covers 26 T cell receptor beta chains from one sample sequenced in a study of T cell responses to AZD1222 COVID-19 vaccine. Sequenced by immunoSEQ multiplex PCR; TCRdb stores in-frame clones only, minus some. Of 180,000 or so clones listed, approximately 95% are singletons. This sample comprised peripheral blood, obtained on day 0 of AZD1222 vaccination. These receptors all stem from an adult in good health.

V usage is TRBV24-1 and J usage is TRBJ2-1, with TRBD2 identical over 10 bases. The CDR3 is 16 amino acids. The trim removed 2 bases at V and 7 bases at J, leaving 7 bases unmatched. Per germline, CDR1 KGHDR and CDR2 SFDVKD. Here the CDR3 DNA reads TGTGCCACCAGTGATTCCGTAGCGGGAGGAAGGAATGAGCAGTTCTTC. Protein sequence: CATSDSVAGGRNEQFF.

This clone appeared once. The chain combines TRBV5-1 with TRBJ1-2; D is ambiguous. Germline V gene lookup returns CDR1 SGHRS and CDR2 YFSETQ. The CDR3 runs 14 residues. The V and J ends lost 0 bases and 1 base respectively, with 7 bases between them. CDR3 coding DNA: TGCGCCAGCAGCTTGGAACGGGGTAACTATGGCTACACCTTC. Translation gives CASSLERGNYGYTF.

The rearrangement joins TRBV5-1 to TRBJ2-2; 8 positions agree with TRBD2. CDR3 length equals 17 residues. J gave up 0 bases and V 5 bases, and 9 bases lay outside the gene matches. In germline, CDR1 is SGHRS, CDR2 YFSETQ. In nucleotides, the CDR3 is TGCGCCAGCAGATTTCGGGGGGGCCATTCGAACACCGGGGAGCTGTTTTTT. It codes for CASRFRGGHSNTGELFF.

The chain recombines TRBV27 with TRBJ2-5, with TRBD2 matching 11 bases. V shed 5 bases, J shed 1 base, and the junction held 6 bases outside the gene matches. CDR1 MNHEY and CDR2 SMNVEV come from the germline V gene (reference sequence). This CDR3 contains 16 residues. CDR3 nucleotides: TGTGCCAGCAGTCCCCGACTAGCGGGGAGCCAAGAGACCCAGTACTTC. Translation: CASSPRLAGSQETQYF.

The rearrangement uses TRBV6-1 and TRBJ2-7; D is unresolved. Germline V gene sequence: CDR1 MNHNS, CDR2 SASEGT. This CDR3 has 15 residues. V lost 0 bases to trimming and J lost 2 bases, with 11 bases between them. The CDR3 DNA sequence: TGTGCCAGCAGTGAAGCGCGGCAGGTCCCCTACGAGCAGTACTTC. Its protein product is CASSEARQVPYEQYF.

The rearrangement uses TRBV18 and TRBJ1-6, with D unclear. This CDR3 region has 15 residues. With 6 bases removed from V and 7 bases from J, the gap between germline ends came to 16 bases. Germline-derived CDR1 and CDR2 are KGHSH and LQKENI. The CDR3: CASSLYGDENSPLHF. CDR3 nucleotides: TGTGCCAGCTCTTTATATGGGGATGAGAATTCACCCCTCCACTTT. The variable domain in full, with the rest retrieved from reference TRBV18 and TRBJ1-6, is NAGVMQNPRHLVRRRGQEARLRCSPMKGHSHVYWYRQLPEEGLKFMVYLQKENIIDESGMPKERFSAEFPKEGPSILRIQQVVRGDSAAYFCASSLYGDENSPLHFGNGTRLTVT.

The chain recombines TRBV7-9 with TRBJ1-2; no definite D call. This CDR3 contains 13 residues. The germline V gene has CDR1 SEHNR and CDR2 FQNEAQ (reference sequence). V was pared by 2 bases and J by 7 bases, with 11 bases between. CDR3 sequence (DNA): TGTGCCAGCAGCTTAAGACAAACGAGTGGCTACACCTTC. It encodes CASSLRQTSGYTF.

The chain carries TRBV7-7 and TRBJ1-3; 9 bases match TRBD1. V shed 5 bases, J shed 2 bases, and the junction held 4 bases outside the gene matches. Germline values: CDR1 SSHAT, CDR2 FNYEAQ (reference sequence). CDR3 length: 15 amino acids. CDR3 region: CASSEYRGPGNTIYF. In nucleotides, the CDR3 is TGTGCCAGCAGCGAGTACAGGGGGCCTGGAAACACCATATATTTT.

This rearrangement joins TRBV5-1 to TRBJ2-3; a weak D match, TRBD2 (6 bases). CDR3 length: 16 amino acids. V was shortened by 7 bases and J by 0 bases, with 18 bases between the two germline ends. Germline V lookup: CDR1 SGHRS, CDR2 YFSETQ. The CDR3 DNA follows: TGCGCCAGCGGAGGGGAATCTAAACCTAGCACAGATACGCAGTATTTT. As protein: CASGGESKPSTDTQYF.

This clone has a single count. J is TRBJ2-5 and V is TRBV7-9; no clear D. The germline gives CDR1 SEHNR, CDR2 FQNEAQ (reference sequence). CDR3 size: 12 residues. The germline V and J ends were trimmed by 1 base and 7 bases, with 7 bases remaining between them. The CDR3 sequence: CASSLEAGTQYF. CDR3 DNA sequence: TGTGCCAGCAGCTTAGAGGCTGGGACCCAGTACTTC.

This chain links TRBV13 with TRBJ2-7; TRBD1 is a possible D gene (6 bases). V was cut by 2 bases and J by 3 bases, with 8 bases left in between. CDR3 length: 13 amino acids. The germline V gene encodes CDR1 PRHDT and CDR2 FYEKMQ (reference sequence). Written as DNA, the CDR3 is TGTGCCAGCAGCTTAACAGGGTTCTACGAGCAGTACTTC. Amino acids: CASSLTGFYEQYF.

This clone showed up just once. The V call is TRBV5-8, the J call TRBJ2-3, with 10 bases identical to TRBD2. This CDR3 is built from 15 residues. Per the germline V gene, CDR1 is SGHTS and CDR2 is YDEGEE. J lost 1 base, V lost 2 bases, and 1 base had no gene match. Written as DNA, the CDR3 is TGTGCCAGCAGCTTCGGGACTAGCGGCACAGATACGCAGTATTTT. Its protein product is CASSFGTSGTDTQYF.

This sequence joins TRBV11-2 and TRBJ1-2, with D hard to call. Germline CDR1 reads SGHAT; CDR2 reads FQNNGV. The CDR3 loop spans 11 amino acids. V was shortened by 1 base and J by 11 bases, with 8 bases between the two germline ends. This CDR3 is CASSLGVKYTF. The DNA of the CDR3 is TGTGCCAGCAGCTTAGGAGTGAAATACACCTTC.

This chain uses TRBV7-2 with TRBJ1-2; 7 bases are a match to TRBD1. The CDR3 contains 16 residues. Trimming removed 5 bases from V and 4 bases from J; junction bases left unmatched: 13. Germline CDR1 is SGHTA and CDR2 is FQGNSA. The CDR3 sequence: CASSATGTATLYGYTF. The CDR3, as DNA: TGTGCCAGCAGCGCGACCGGGACAGCGACGCTCTATGGCTACACCTTC.

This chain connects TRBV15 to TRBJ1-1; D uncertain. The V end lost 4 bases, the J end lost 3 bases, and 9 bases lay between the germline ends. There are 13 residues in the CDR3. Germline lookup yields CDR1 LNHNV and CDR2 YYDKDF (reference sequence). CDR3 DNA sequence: TGTGCCACCAGCAAACGGAGTGACACTGAAGCTTTCTTT. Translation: CATSKRSDTEAFF.

The CDR3 loop reads CASSLDYKSSGNTIYF. CDR3 DNA: TGCGCCAGCAGCTTGGATTACAAGAGCTCTGGAAACACCATATATTTT. The J gene is TRBJ1-3, the V gene TRBV5-1, with D uncertain. From germline, CDR1 is SGHRS and CDR2 YFSETQ. The CDR3 is 16 amino acids. V lost 0 bases, J lost 0 bases, and 10 bases lay in between.

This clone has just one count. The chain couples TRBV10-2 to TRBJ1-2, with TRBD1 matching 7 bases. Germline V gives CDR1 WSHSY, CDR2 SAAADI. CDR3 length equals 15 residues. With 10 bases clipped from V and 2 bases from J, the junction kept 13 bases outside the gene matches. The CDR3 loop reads CATRDREPLNYGYTF. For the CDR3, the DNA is TGCGCCACCCGGGACAGAGAACCTTTAAACTATGGCTACACCTTC.

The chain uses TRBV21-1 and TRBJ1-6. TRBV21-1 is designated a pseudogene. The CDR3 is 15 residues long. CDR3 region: CASSKAGTYNSPLHF. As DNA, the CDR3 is TGTGCCAGCAGCAAAGCCGGGACTTATAATTCACCCCTCCACTTT.

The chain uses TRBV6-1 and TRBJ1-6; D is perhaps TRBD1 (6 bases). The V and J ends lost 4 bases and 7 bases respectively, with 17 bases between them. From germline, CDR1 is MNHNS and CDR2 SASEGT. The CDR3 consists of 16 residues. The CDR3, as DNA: TGTGCCAGCAGTGCGCCGTCGAACAGGGCCAATTCACCCCTCCACTTT. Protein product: CASSAPSNRANSPLHF.

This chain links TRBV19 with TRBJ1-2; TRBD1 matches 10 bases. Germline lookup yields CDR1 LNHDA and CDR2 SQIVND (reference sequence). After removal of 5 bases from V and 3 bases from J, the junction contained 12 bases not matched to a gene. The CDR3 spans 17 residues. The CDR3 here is CASSPPGQGKDYYGYTF. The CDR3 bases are TGTGCCAGTAGTCCCCCGGGACAGGGGAAGGACTACTATGGCTACACCTTC. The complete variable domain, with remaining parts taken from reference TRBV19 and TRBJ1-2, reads DGGITQSPKYLFRKEGQNVTLSCEQNLNHDAMYWYRQDPGQGLRLIYYSQIVNDFQKGDIAEGYSVSREKKESFPLTVTSAQKNPTAFYLCASSPPGQGKDYYGYTFGSGTRLTVV.

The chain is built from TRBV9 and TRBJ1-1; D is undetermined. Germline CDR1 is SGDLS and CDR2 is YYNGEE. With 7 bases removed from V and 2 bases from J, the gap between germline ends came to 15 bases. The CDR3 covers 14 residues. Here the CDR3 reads CASEPGIPNTEAFF. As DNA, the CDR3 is TGTGCCAGCGAACCCGGGATCCCAAACACTGAAGCTTTCTTT.

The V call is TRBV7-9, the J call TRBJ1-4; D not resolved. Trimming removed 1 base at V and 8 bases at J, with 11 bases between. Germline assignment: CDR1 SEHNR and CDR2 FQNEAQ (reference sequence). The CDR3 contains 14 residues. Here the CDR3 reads CASSLVRYGEKLFF. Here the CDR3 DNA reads TGTGCCAGCAGCTTAGTCCGTTATGGGGAAAAACTGTTTTTT. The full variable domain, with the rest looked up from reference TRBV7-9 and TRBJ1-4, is DTGVSQNPRHKITKRGQNVTFRCDPISEHNRLYWYRQTLGQGPEFLTYFQNEAQLEKSRLLSDRFSAERPKGSFSTLEIQRTEQGDSAMYLCASSLVRYGEKLFFGSGTQLSVL.

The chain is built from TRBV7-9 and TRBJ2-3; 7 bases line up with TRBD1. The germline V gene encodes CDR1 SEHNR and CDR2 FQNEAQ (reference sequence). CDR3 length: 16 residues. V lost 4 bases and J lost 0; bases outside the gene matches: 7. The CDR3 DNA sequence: TGTGCCAGCAGCTCAAACAGGGGACCCAGCACAGATACGCAGTATTTT. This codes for CASSSNRGPSTDTQYF.

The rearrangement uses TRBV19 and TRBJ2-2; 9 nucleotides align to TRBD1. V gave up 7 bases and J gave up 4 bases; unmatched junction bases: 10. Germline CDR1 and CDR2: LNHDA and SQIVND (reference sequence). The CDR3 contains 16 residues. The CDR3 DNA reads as TGTGCCAGTACCCAAACAGGGGGCGCAGGCACCGGGGAGCTGTTTTTT. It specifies CASTQTGGAGTGELFF.

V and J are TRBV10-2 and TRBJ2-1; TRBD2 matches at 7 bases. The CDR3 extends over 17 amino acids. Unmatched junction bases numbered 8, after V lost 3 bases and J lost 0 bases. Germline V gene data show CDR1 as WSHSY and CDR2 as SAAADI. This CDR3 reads CASSDPTSASSYNEQFF. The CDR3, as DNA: TGCGCCAGCAGTGACCCCACTAGCGCCAGCTCCTACAATGAGCAGTTCTTC.

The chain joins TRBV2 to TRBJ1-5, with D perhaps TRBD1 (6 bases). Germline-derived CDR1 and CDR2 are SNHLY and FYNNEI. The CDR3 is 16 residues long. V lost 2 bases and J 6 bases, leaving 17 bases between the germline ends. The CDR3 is CASSEIGGRVGQPQHF. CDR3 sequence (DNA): TGTGCCAGCAGTGAAATCGGGGGGCGCGTAGGTCAGCCCCAGCATTTT.